This TCR beta chain is drawn from a study of blood T cell repertoires in COVID-19 (dated by TCRdb to about 2020). The study in broad terms: The collaborator samples originated in the United States, Italy and Spain and spanned the acute and convalescent phases of COVID-19. The prospective study material was composed of cDNA or gDNA derived from T cells, B-cell-depleted T cells, or PBMCs. The dataset comprised deeply sampled blood TCRbeta repertoires from subjects exposed to, actively infected with, or recovered from COVID-19. The repertoires were released in a freely available public database intended as a resource for research on the immune response to SARS-CoV-2. The samples were drawn from two sources: the first 160 participants of the ongoing ImmuneRACE study, and approximately 1,300 subjects contributed by 6 global collaborators. The sample metadata nearly always contained a de-identified subject ID, COVID-19 status, age in years and sex. Where available, HLA class I and class II types were obtained from metadata supplied by the sample provider rather than from assay-based typing. The paper's findings and limits, for the study overall: The amount of clinical and demographic metadata varied by source and participant and was provided uncurated.

V lost 2 bases and J lost 2 bases; the stretch between them is 11 bases long. Including cysteine and phenylalanine, the CDR3 has 14 amino acids. The read is trimmed to its CDR3 DNA, 42 bases read in frame from base 1. The germline V gene yields SGHDT for CDR1 and YYEEEE for CDR2. A word on this clone: Its antigen remains unidentified. The input lacks base qualities; no much larger clone sits a single base away.

The immunoSEQ Assay, a bias-controlled multiplex PCR, was used to amplify TCRbeta CDR3 regions from genomic DNA. The original pipeline was this. Within the assay, amplification of reference gene primers was used to estimate how many nucleated cells each sample contained. To quantify the absolute abundance of each unique TCRbeta CDR3 rearrangement, sequence reads were collapsed and filtered. Productive Simpson clonality was computed per sample as the square root of Simpson's diversity index over productive rearrangements. The table was pulled from immuneACCESS by TCRdb, which kept in-frame rearrangements only. Such tables lose some clones; where checked, under half of the loss comes from unresolved V genes, and the rest has no known cause. V, J and clone size are taken as reported in that table, and D and trimming were inferred from the DNA itself. This sample has 250,000 to 300,000 clones in its table, and more than 85% of those were observed once. The top ten constitute over 7.5% of the sample.

Enrolling through a virtual design, the prospective study's participants ranged in age from roughly 18 to 90 years and lived across about two dozen United States geographic areas. To assign participants to cohorts, the prospective study relied on clinical history that participants themselves reported in a screening survey and a study questionnaire. Recovered participants in ImmuneRACE Cohort 3 were defined as having two consecutive negative NP/OP PCR tests, clearance from a healthcare professional, or resolution of symptoms. In the prospective study, whole blood, serum and a nasopharyngeal or oropharyngeal swab were collected from each participant by mobile phlebotomists. Participants in the prospective study had the option to provide additional blood draws and questionnaires over a roughly 2-month period. Before DNA extraction, prospective study blood samples were shipped either frozen or at room temperature.

The sequencing input was PBMCs or T cells enriched from blood (not recorded which). The chain employs TRBV5-6 and TRBJ2-7, with the D gene call left open. This TCR derives from a man aged 40-49 years who had recovered from COVID-19. The CDR3 loop reads CASSLRQEAYEQYF. In nucleotide form, the sequence is TGTGCCAGCAGCTTAAGACAAGAAGCCTACGAGCAGTACTTC.